Below are 26 T cell receptor beta chains sequenced from a single sample in a study of technical replicates of blood from a few donors. Profiling relied on immunoSEQ multiplex PCR, and the TCRdb table lists in-frame clones only, not all of them. The data show over 30,000 clones, with 90% to 95% seen just once and around 3.9% held by the top ten. Sequenced material: PBMCs. The receptors originated from a human donor in good health. Some clones in this sample may be carry-over from other donors' samples.

As DNA, the CDR3 is TGTGCCTGGACAAAAGGGACAGCAAATCAGCCCCAGCATTTT. This translates into CAWTKGTANQPQHF. This chain links TRBV30 with TRBJ1-5; TRBD1 matches 7 bases. CDR3 size: 14 residues. The germline CDR1 and CDR2 sequences are GTSNPN and SVGIG (reference sequence). J lost 4 bases, V lost 4 bases, and 7 bases had no gene match.

The chain employs TRBV7-2 and TRBJ1-2, with D maybe TRBD1 (6 bases). Trimming left V 4 bases short and J 3 bases short, with 12 bases between. CDR3 length equals 14 residues. Per germline, CDR1 SGHTA and CDR2 FQGNSA. In DNA, the CDR3 is TGTGCCAGCAGCTACTCCACAGGGTACTATGGCTACACCTTC. Translating it yields CASSYSTGYYGYTF.

V and J are TRBV6-5 and TRBJ2-7; a weak D match, TRBD2 (5 bases). Germline V gene lookup returns CDR1 MNHEY and CDR2 SVGAGI. This CDR3 spans 15 amino acids. V was trimmed by 2 bases and J by 0 bases, leaving 11 bases between them. This CDR3 reads CASSYKAGPSYEQYF. Here the CDR3 DNA reads TGTGCCAGCAGTTACAAGGCGGGCCCCTCCTACGAGCAGTACTTC.

The chain has TRBV23-1 and TRBJ1-3; tentatively, D is TRBD1 (6 bases). TRBV23-1 is an ORF for which the function is uncertain. V dropped 0 bases and J dropped 6 bases, with 12 bases sitting between them. This CDR3 has 15 amino acids. The CDR3 spells CASSQSPTGKNTIYF. The DNA for the CDR3 is TGCGCCAGCAGTCAATCCCCCACAGGGAAAAACACCATATATTTT.

The V call is TRBV11-3, the J call TRBJ2-3; D might be TRBD2 (5 bases). Germline V CDR1 and CDR2: SGHNT, YENEEA. The CDR3 length is 15 residues. Trimming cost V 6 bases and J 0 bases, with 13 bases left between them. DNA for the CDR3: TGTGCCAGCAGTCCCTCTAGCCGGAGCACAGATACGCAGTATTTT. It codes for CASSPSSRSTDTQYF.

This chain connects TRBV4-1 to TRBJ2-1; 11 positions match TRBD2. Trimming at V came to 1 base and at J to 6 bases, leaving 8 bases not matched to a gene. Per the germline V gene, CDR1 is MGHRA and CDR2 is YSYEKL. The CDR3 spans 17 residues. CDR3 in DNA: TGCGCCAGCAGCCAAGTAGACTTAGGACTAGCGGGCAATGAGCAGTTCTTC. Amino acids: CASSQVDLGLAGNEQFF.

The CDR3 loop reads CATSREGDRSGLFF. The CDR3, as DNA: TGTGCCACCAGCAGAGAAGGCGACAGGTCTGGACTGTTTTTT. The chain has TRBV15 and TRBJ1-4, with D possibly TRBD1 on 6 matching bases. Germline V lookup: CDR1 LNHNV, CDR2 YYDKDF (reference sequence). V was pared by 0 bases and J by 13 bases, with 15 bases between. The CDR3 consists of 14 residues.

The J gene is TRBJ2-5, the V gene TRBV7-8; 9 bases are a match to TRBD2. The J segment lost 2 bases and the V segment lost 1 base, leaving 8 bases of the junction unmatched. The CDR3 has 17 residues. Per germline, CDR1 SGHVS and CDR2 FQNEAQ. The CDR3 reads CASSLEPGLASQETQYF. The CDR3 coding sequence is TGTGCCAGCAGCTTAGAGCCCGGACTAGCGAGTCAAGAGACCCAGTACTTC.

This clone was seen once. This chain connects TRBV5-1 to TRBJ2-7, with a tentative D call TRBD1 (6 bases). CDR1 SGHRS and CDR2 YFSETQ come from the germline V gene. Trimming shortened V by 4 bases and J by 4 bases, and 12 bases separated the two germline ends. The CDR3 loop spans 13 amino acids. Here the CDR3 DNA reads TGCGCCAGCAGCCATTCACAGGGTTACGAGCAGTACTTC. Amino acids: CASSHSQGYEQYF.

The chain employs TRBV7-9 and TRBJ2-2; 14 bases line up with TRBD2. V was clipped by 5 bases and J by 2 bases; unmatched bases: 10. The CDR3 covers 19 residues. The germline CDR1 and CDR2 sequences are SEHNR and FQNEAQ (reference sequence). The DNA for the CDR3 is TGTGCCAGCAGCCGAACGACAGGACTAGCGGGAGGTAACACCGGGGAGCTGTTTTTT. Protein: CASSRTTGLAGGNTGELFF.

The rearrangement uses TRBV6-5 and TRBJ2-5; 11 bases map to TRBD2. The CDR3 sequence is 15 residues long. V shed 7 bases and J 5 bases; nucleotides not matched to a gene: 9. Germline CDR1 MNHEY, CDR2 SVGAGI. CDR3 residues: CASKITSGGGETQYF. In DNA form, the CDR3 reads TGTGCCAGCAAAATAACTAGCGGGGGTGGGGAGACCCAGTACTTC.

The gene calls are TRBV4-2 and TRBJ2-2; D is possibly TRBD2 (7 bases). V lost 0 bases, J lost 3 bases, and 17 bases lay in between. CDR3 length: 18 amino acids. Germline assignment: CDR1 LGHNA and CDR2 YNFKEQ. The CDR3 DNA is TGTGCCAGCAGCCAAGATCTAGGTGGGGGGGCCCACACCGGGGAGCTGTTTTTT. It specifies CASSQDLGGGAHTGELFF.

The chain couples TRBV5-1 to TRBJ1-1, with 8 bases identical to TRBD1. Per germline, CDR1 SGHRS and CDR2 YFSETQ. The CDR3 runs to 14 residues. V was pared by 6 bases and J by 1 base, with 5 bases of the junction left unmatched. DNA of the CDR3: TGCGCCAGCACTTCCGGGACAGGGAACACTGAAGCTTTCTTT. Its translation: CASTSGTGNTEAFF. The complete variable domain, with remaining parts taken from reference TRBV5-1 and TRBJ1-1, reads KAGVTQTPRYLIKTRGQQVTLSCSPISGHRSVSWYQQTPGQGLQFLFEYFSETQRNKGNFPGRFSGRQFSNSRSEMNVSTLELGDSALYLCASTSGTGNTEAFFGQGTRLTVV.

The chain recombines TRBV4-1 with TRBJ2-7; a weak D match, TRBD1 (5 bases). The CDR3 totals 15 residues. Germline-derived CDR1 and CDR2 are MGHRA and YSYEKL. V was trimmed by 1 base and J by 6 bases, leaving 16 bases between them. CDR3 nucleotides: TGCGCCAGCAGCCAAGTATTCCAGGGTGACGGCGAGCAGTACTTC. As protein: CASSQVFQGDGEQYF.

The chain joins TRBV7-9 to TRBJ1-6, with TRBD1 identical over 10 bases. Per the germline V gene, CDR1 is SEHNR and CDR2 is FQNEAQ (reference sequence). The CDR3 totals 15 residues. V was clipped by 8 bases and J by 1 base; unmatched bases: 2. As DNA, the CDR3 is TGTGCCAGCGGACAGGGGGAATCCTATAATTCACCCCTCCACTTT. Translating gives CASGQGESYNSPLHF.

This chain connects TRBV6-6 to TRBJ1-1; TRBD1 might be the D (6 bases). CDR1 and CDR2 (germline): MNHNY, SVGAGI (reference sequence). This CDR3 has 12 amino acids. V lost 6 bases, J lost 7 bases, and 12 bases lay in between. The CDR3 reads CASRLQGLEAFF. DNA for the CDR3: TGTGCCAGCAGATTACAGGGCCTTGAAGCTTTCTTT.

The chain employs TRBV5-1 and TRBJ1-6; D is undetermined. V was shortened by 4 bases and J by 10 bases, with 15 bases between the two germline ends. CDR1 is SGHRS and CDR2 is YFSETQ in the germline V gene. The CDR3 covers 14 residues. The CDR3 sequence is CASSRGNAGSPLHF. The CDR3 bases are TGCGCCAGCAGCCGGGGAAACGCCGGGTCACCCCTCCACTTT.

This chain connects TRBV4-2 to TRBJ2-7; 7 positions match TRBD1. J was trimmed by 5 bases and V by 2 bases; bases with no gene match: 3. This CDR3 has 13 residues. The germline CDR1 and CDR2 sequences are LGHNA and YNFKEQ. CDR3 nucleotides: TGTGCCAGCAGCCAACGACAGGGTGACGAGCAGTACTTC. Its protein product is CASSQRQGDEQYF.

The rearrangement uses TRBV7-6 and TRBJ1-2, with D hard to call. Germline CDR1 and CDR2: SGHVS and FNYEAQ. Trimming pared 1 base from V and 7 bases from J, leaving 16 bases between. The length of the CDR3 is 15 residues. The CDR3, as DNA: TGTGCCAGCAGCTTAGACCGGACTATGGGCGGTGGCTACACCTTC. It is translated as CASSLDRTMGGGYTF. The whole variable domain, remainder taken from reference TRBV7-6 and TRBJ1-2, is GAGVSQSPRYKVTKRGQDVALRCDPISGHVSLYWYRQALGQGPEFLTYFNYEAQQDKSGLPNDRFSAERPEGSISTLTIQRTEQRDSAMYRCASSLDRTMGGGYTFGSGTRLTVV.

CDR3 coding DNA: TGCGCCAGCAGCGACCCGGGACAGCTCTATGGCTACACCTTC. Translated: CASSDPGQLYGYTF. This chain links TRBV5-1 with TRBJ1-2, with 7 bases lining up with TRBD1. Germline V CDR1 and CDR2: SGHRS, YFSETQ. V shed 4 bases, J shed 4 bases, and the junction held 7 bases outside the gene matches. The CDR3 sequence is 14 residues long.

V usage is TRBV6-5 and J usage is TRBJ2-1; D remains ambiguous. CDR3 length: 14 residues. Trimming pared 2 bases from V and 6 bases from J, leaving 11 bases between. Germline V gives CDR1 MNHEY, CDR2 SVGAGI. CDR3 in amino acids: CASSYLPRGNEQFF. The CDR3 DNA sequence: TGTGCCAGCAGTTACCTGCCCAGAGGCAATGAGCAGTTCTTC.

This clone has just one count. The rearrangement joins TRBV6-5 to TRBJ1-2; D gene uncertain. The CDR3 length is 13 residues. Trimming took 2 bases from V and 3 from J, leaving 7 bases between them. Germline V lookup: CDR1 MNHEY, CDR2 SVGAGI. This CDR3 is CASSYGGDYGYTF. The CDR3 coding sequence is TGTGCCAGCAGTTACGGCGGGGACTATGGCTACACCTTC.

V usage is TRBV5-1 and J usage is TRBJ2-5; possibly TRBD2 for D (6 bases). CDR3 length: 14 residues. The V end lost 0 bases, the J end lost 3 bases, and 9 bases lay between the germline ends. In germline, CDR1 is SGHRS, CDR2 YFSETQ. CDR3 in amino acids: CASSLGPSEETQYF. The CDR3, as DNA: TGCGCCAGCAGCTTGGGGCCTAGCGAAGAGACCCAGTACTTC. The full variable domain, completed using reference TRBV5-1 and TRBJ2-5, is KAGVTQTPRYLIKTRGQQVTLSCSPISGHRSVSWYQQTPGQGLQFLFEYFSETQRNKGNFPGRFSGRQFSNSRSEMNVSTLELGDSALYLCASSLGPSEETQYFGPGTRLLVL.

This clone showed up just once. The chain links TRBV6-5 to TRBJ1-2, with no clear D. V shed 7 bases and J shed 1 base, with 13 bases lying between them. This CDR3 comprises 14 residues. Germline-derived CDR1 and CDR2 are MNHEY and SVGAGI. The CDR3 DNA follows: TGTGCCAGCAACCCTGGTGTCGGTAACTATGGCTACACCTTC. This codes for CASNPGVGNYGYTF.

The chain has TRBV7-9 and TRBJ1-2; no clear D. Germline CDR1 SEHNR, CDR2 FQNEAQ (reference sequence). Trimming pared 5 bases from V and 7 bases from J, leaving 20 bases between. This CDR3 has 15 residues. Written as DNA, the CDR3 is TGTGCCAGCAGCCCAGTTACGCTCCGGGCGGGTGGCTACACCTTC. Its translation: CASSPVTLRAGGYTF. The complete variable domain, with remaining parts taken from reference TRBV7-9 and TRBJ1-2, reads DTGVSQNPRHKITKRGQNVTFRCDPISEHNRLYWYRQTLGQGPEFLTYFQNEAQLEKSRLLSDRFSAERPKGSFSTLEIQRTEQGDSAMYLCASSPVTLRAGGYTFGSGTRLTVV.

This clone was seen just once. The gene calls are TRBV9 and TRBJ2-2; 10 bases are a match to TRBD2. The CDR3 extends over 16 amino acids. Germline V gene sequence: CDR1 SGDLS, CDR2 YYNGEE. J lost 13 bases, V lost 0 bases, and 12 bases had no gene match. CDR3 nucleotide sequence: TGTGCCAGCAGCGTAGACCTGACTAGCGGGTCAAGGGGGCTGTTTTTT. Residues: CASSVDLTSGSRGLFF.